A single sample gave rise to the 29 T cell receptor beta chains below, sequenced in a study of vaccination and CD4 T cells after COVID-19. The treatment is: approximately nine-day PBMC culture with coronavirus spike peptide pools or control peptides (ViraFEST assay). These receptors are not linked to any known antigen. The Oncomine TCR Beta short-read assay sequenced DNA from cultured CD4+ T cells. TCRdb fed the PCR reads into MiXCR, producing one record per CDR3 protein. The table shows about 13,000 distinct CDR3 sequences, with 52% occurring only once. The sequenced sample was CD4+ T cells from blood, cultured in vitro. The receptors originated from a human donor who had recovered from COVID-19.

This sequence joins TRBV7-9 and TRBJ1-1, with a possible D match to TRBD1 (5 bases). Germline V gene lookup returns CDR1 SEHNR and CDR2 FQNEAQ (reference sequence). The CDR3 totals 14 residues. V was shortened by 1 base and J by 6 bases, with 12 bases between the two germline ends. The CDR3 DNA reads as TGTGCCAGCAGCTTAGATGGGGGTTCCTCTGAAGCTTTCTTT. It encodes CASSLDGGSSEAFF. Full variable domain (rest looked up from reference TRBV7-9 and TRBJ1-1): DTGVSQNPRHKITKRGQNVTFRCDPISEHNRLYWYRQTLGQGPEFLTYFQNEAQLEKSRLLSDRFSAERPKGSFSTLEIQRTEQGDSAMYLCASSLDGGSSEAFFGQGTRLTVV.

This clonotype has only a few counts. The chain employs TRBV6-1 and TRBJ2-2; 8 nucleotides match TRBD2. The CDR3 loop spans 14 amino acids. V dropped 6 bases and J dropped 6; count of bases not matched to a gene: 6. CDR1 is MNHNS and CDR2 is SASEGT in the germline V gene. The CDR3 sequence: CASSPGRVAGELFF. The CDR3 nucleotides are TGTGCCAGCAGCCCCGGGAGGGTCGCCGGGGAGCTGTTTTTT.

This clonotype was seen a few times. The chain links TRBV2 to TRBJ1-5, with D tentatively TRBD1 (5 bases). This CDR3 comprises 16 residues. Germline CDR1 is SNHLY and CDR2 is FYNNEI. Deletions cut 5 bases from V and 4 bases from J, with 18 bases between. Written as DNA, the CDR3 is TGTGCCAGCAGTTACCCGGCCGGGGACTGGAATCAGCCCCAGCATTTT. Translating gives CASSYPAGDWNQPQHF.

This clonotype was observed a few times. A junction boundary mismatches the germline segment, possibly from a read error. The chain carries TRBV20-1 and TRBJ2-7; 8 nucleotides agree with TRBD2. This CDR3 contains 13 residues. Germline lookup yields CDR1 DFQATT and CDR2 SNEGSKA (reference sequence). This CDR3 reads CSASTSGRHEQYF. CDR3 nucleotides: TGCAGCGCTAGTACAAGCGGGAGACACGAGCAGTACTTC.

The chain carries TRBV6-1 and TRBJ2-7; possible D gene TRBD1, 6 bases. Germline V gives CDR1 MNHNS, CDR2 SASEGT. V was pared by 5 bases and J by 0 bases, with 14 bases between. The CDR3 totals 15 residues. The DNA for the CDR3 is TGTGCCAGCAGTCAGGGGATGTGGCACTCCTACGAGCAGTACTTC. As protein: CASSQGMWHSYEQYF.

This chain joins TRBV20-1 and TRBJ2-7, with 10 bases identical to TRBD1. CDR1 is DFQATT, CDR2 SNEGSKA, per germline (reference sequence). Trimming cost V 5 bases and J 7 bases; bases outside gene matches: 14. The CDR3 covers 15 residues. This CDR3 is CSAGTRDRGLWEQYF. DNA for the CDR3: TGCAGTGCTGGAACCCGGGACAGGGGCCTGTGGGAGCAGTACTTC.

This clonotype has only a few counts. The CDR3 is CATSDSTSRVGGELFF. The CDR3 DNA reads as TGTGCCACCAGTGATTCCACTTCACGGGTCGGCGGGGAGCTGTTTTTT. The chain recombines TRBV24-1 with TRBJ2-2; D ambiguous. CDR3 length: 16 residues. Germline CDR1 reads KGHDR; CDR2 reads SFDVKD. V was shortened by 2 bases and J by 7 bases, with 16 bases between the two germline ends.

The V and J genes are TRBV19 and TRBJ2-7; D not certain. The CDR3 sequence is 13 residues long. Between the trimmed V and J ends, which lost 0 bases and 6 bases, there was a span of 9 bases. The germline gives CDR1 LNHDA, CDR2 SQIVND (reference sequence). The CDR3 sequence: CASSIDLRFEQYF. The CDR3 region has the DNA TGTGCCAGTAGTATAGATCTCAGGTTCGAGCAGTACTTC.

This clonotype came up a few times. The rearrangement uses TRBV10-3 and TRBJ2-1; 10 positions match TRBD2. In germline, CDR1 is ENHRY, CDR2 SYGVKD. Unmatched junction bases numbered 4, after V lost 11 bases and J lost 3 bases. This CDR3 is built from 13 residues. The CDR3 here is CAATSGVYNEQFF. The CDR3 DNA is TGTGCCGCAACTAGCGGGGTCTACAATGAGCAGTTCTTC.

The rearrangement uses TRBV6-1 and TRBJ2-7, with D hard to call. The CDR3 covers 17 residues. The V end was cut by 7 bases, the J end by 2 bases, with 24 bases between. The germline V gene encodes CDR1 MNHNS and CDR2 SASEGT. CDR3 amino acids: CASIQVPAPSDTYEQYF. CDR3 sequence (DNA): TGTGCCAGCATTCAAGTTCCGGCCCCTTCAGACACCTACGAGCAGTACTTC.

The V gene is TRBV20-1, the J gene TRBJ1-3, with D maybe TRBD1 (5 bases). The CDR3 is 16 residues long. CDR1 is DFQATT, CDR2 SNEGSKA, per germline (reference sequence). Trimming removed 0 bases from V and 0 bases from J, with 12 bases in between. The CDR3 sequence: CSARDLRALSGNTIYF. In nucleotides, the CDR3 is TGCAGTGCTAGAGATCTCAGGGCGCTCTCTGGAAACACCATATATTTT.

Sample share makes this clonotype medium-sized. V and J are TRBV11-1 and TRBJ1-1; 11 bases match TRBD1. The CDR3 has 15 residues. Germline-derived CDR1 and CDR2 are SGHAT and FQDESV (reference sequence). J was trimmed by 6 bases and V by 6 bases; bases with no gene match: 9. As DNA, the CDR3 is TGTGCCAGCAGTCCCGGGACAGGGGGACGTTCTGAAGCTTTCTTT. The encoded protein is CASSPGTGGRSEAFF.

The J gene is TRBJ2-5, the V gene TRBV25-1, with a possible D match to TRBD1 (5 bases). The CDR3 is 15 residues long. Trimming left V 3 bases short and J 4 bases short, with 15 bases between. Germline V gene sequence: CDR1 MGHDK, CDR2 SYGVNS. DNA for the CDR3: TGTGCCAGCAGTGAGCCAGGGCCTCAAGCAGAGACCCAGTACTTC. This sequence encodes CASSEPGPQAETQYF.

The chain is built from TRBV4-3 and TRBJ1-6; tentatively, D is TRBD1 (6 bases). The germline gives CDR1 LGHNA, CDR2 YSLEER. Trimming took 4 bases from V and 1 from J, leaving 23 bases between them. The CDR3 extends over 20 amino acids. As DNA, the CDR3 is TGCGCCAGCAGCCTGATTATAGACCCGGCGGGGGCATCCTATAATTCACCCCTCCACTTT. Protein sequence: CASSLIIDPAGASYNSPLHF.

This clonotype came up a few times. V is TRBV20-1 and J is TRBJ1-2; D not certain. The CDR3 runs to 13 residues. The germline CDR1 and CDR2 sequences are DFQATT and SNEGSKA (reference sequence). V lost 1 base and J 10 bases, leaving 16 bases between the germline ends. CDR3 bases: TGCAGTGCTAGAGTGGAGGGTCGGGGAATCTACACCTTC. Its protein product is CSARVEGRGIYTF.

The V and J genes are TRBV18 and TRBJ2-1, with no clear D. CDR3 size: 13 residues. Germline V CDR1 and CDR2: KGHSH, LQKENI. The ends were cut back, 2 bases at V and 9 bases at J, with 11 bases in the middle. The CDR3 bases are TGTGCCAGCTCACCAGGGTTCAGAGCTGAGCAGTTCTTC. As protein: CASSPGFRAEQFF.

The chain recombines TRBV7-8 with TRBJ2-1, with TRBD2 matching 14 bases. V dropped 3 bases and J dropped 4; count of bases not matched to a gene: 11. The CDR3 is 19 residues long. Germline V gives CDR1 SGHVS, CDR2 FQNEAQ. The CDR3 region is CASSFVVGTSGRIYNEQFF. As DNA, the CDR3 is TGTGCCAGCAGCTTCGTAGTAGGGACTAGCGGGAGAATTTACAATGAGCAGTTCTTC.

This clonotype was recorded once. The chain carries TRBV4-1 and TRBJ1-5, with D unresolved. Germline assignment: CDR1 MGHRA and CDR2 YSYEKL. The CDR3 is made up of 13 amino acids. V was shortened by 3 bases and J by 5 bases, with 8 bases between the two germline ends. The CDR3 region has the DNA TGCGCCAGCAGCCAGACGCGGGATCAGCCCCAGCATTTT. Its translation is CASSQTRDQPQHF.

The V call is TRBV6-5, the J call TRBJ2-1; no definite D call. V was clipped by 2 bases and J by 6 bases, with 11 bases between them. The CDR3 contains 14 residues. The germline V gene has CDR1 MNHEY and CDR2 SVGAGI. The CDR3: CASSYKAPSNEQFF. The CDR3 region has the DNA TGTGCCAGCAGTTACAAAGCGCCCTCCAATGAGCAGTTCTTC.

This clonotype showed up just once. V and J are TRBV30 and TRBJ1-2; D uncertain. V was clipped by 3 bases and J by 5 bases, with 10 bases between them. This CDR3 has 12 amino acids. Germline CDR1 and CDR2: GTSNPN and SVGIG (reference sequence). The CDR3 nucleotides read TGTGCCTGGAGGATCACAGCATATGGCTACACCTTC. This encodes CAWRITAYGYTF. Drawing the rest from reference TRBV30 and TRBJ1-2, the complete variable domain is SQTIHQWPATLVQPVGSPLSLECTVEGTSNPNLYWYRQAAGRGLQLLFYSVGIGQISSEVPQNLSASRPQDRQFILSSKKLLLSDSGFYLCAWRITAYGYTFGSGTRLTVV.

With respect to this clonotype: One end of the junction varies from germline; a read error may be responsible. V gene TRBV25-1 combines with J gene TRBJ2-6; 9 positions agree with TRBD1. The CDR3 runs 18 residues. The germline CDR1 and CDR2 sequences are MGHDK and SYGVNS. CDR3 sequence (DNA): TGTGCCAGCAGTGACTCGACAGGGGGGTCAACTGGGTCCAACGTCCTGACTTTC. The encoded protein is CASSDSTGGSTGSNVLTF.

The V gene is TRBV20-1, the J gene TRBJ2-7, with TRBD1 identical over 7 bases. The germline gives CDR1 DFQATT, CDR2 SNEGSKA (reference sequence). V was pared by 5 bases and J by 5 bases, with 12 bases of the junction left unmatched. The CDR3 extends over 14 amino acids. The CDR3 loop reads CSAGPKTGFDEQYF. The CDR3 DNA reads as TGCAGTGCTGGGCCGAAGACAGGGTTCGACGAGCAGTACTTC.

Judged by abundance, this clonotype is medium-sized. The chain uses TRBV5-4 and TRBJ1-1; no firm D call. The CDR3 consists of 16 residues. Looked up from germline, CDR1 is SGHNT and CDR2 is YYREEE (reference sequence). V was cut by 0 bases and J by 0 bases, with 12 bases left in between. The CDR3 loop reads CASSLVTPPMNTEAFF. CDR3 coding DNA: TGTGCCAGCAGCTTGGTAACACCTCCAATGAACACTGAAGCTTTCTTT.

This clonotype was picked up a small number of times. The chain employs TRBV15 and TRBJ2-3; D possibly corresponds to TRBD1 (6 bases). The CDR3 has 17 amino acids. Looked up from germline, CDR1 is LNHNV and CDR2 is YYDKDF (reference sequence). V was clipped by 0 bases and J by 5 bases, with 18 bases between them. The CDR3 sequence is CATSRDRMQGSGDTQYF. In DNA, the CDR3 is TGTGCCACCAGCAGAGATCGGATGCAGGGGAGTGGAGATACGCAGTATTTT.

CDR3 in DNA: TGTGCCATCAGGGGAGACAGGGTTTATGGCTACACCTTC. It specifies CAIRGDRVYGYTF. The chain joins TRBV10-3 to TRBJ1-2; 7 bases map to TRBD1. The V gene end was trimmed by 6 bases and the J gene end by 5 bases; junction bases not matched to a gene: 6. CDR3 length equals 13 residues. Germline V CDR1 and CDR2: ENHRY, SYGVKD.

This clonotype was recorded a few times. The J gene is TRBJ1-1, the V gene TRBV30; no definite D call. The CDR3 length is 12 residues. Germline CDR1 GTSNPN, CDR2 SVGIG (reference sequence). The ends were cut back, 3 bases at V and 1 base at J, with 6 bases in the middle. The CDR3 nucleotides read TGTGCCTGGAGGCAGGAGAACACTGAAGCTTTCTTT. Encoded protein: CAWRQENTEAFF.

This clonotype turned up a few times. The genes are TRBV29-1 and TRBJ2-1, with D possibly being TRBD2 (5 bases). CDR1 is SQVTM and CDR2 is ANQGSEA in the germline V gene. V was shortened by 8 bases and J by 4 bases, with 21 bases between the two germline ends. The CDR3 has 15 residues. In nucleotides, the CDR3 is TGCAGCTTGGATCCTAGCCCGCCCAATTACAATGAGCAGTTCTTC. Protein: CSLDPSPPNYNEQFF.

V is TRBV12-3 or TRBV12-4 and J is TRBJ1-5; D remains ambiguous. V was shortened by 3 bases and J by 7 bases, with 13 bases between the two germline ends. The CDR3 consists of 14 residues. The CDR3 sequence is CASSFGLEGQPQHF. DNA of the CDR3: TGTGCCAGCAGTTTCGGATTGGAAGGCCAGCCCCAGCATTTT.

In its sample, this clonotype was seen a few times. The chain couples TRBV7-6 to TRBJ1-5; D is possibly TRBD1 (5 bases). The V gene lost 5 bases and the J gene lost 1 base, with 6 bases spanning the gap. The CDR3 runs 13 residues. The germline CDR1 and CDR2 sequences are SGHVS and FNYEAQ. The CDR3 sequence: CASSRGSNQPQHF. The CDR3 coding sequence is TGTGCCAGCAGCCGGGGGAGCAATCAGCCCCAGCATTTT.